The clone carrying this T cell receptor beta chain counts as medium-sized by frequency. Its antigen is unknown. TRB amplification used 250 ng of peripheral blood genomic DNA. Multiplex touch-down PCR amplified TRB using TRB-A and TRB-B pools in one tube. TCRdb reworked the multiplex PCR reads into one entry per CDR3 protein, no DNA. The table for this sample gives some 6,900 distinct CDR3 sequences. The data stem from a study of T cell clusters in autoimmune cytopenias. Study outcomes and limitations: TRB repertoire shifts in secondary cytopenia and chronic lymphocytic leukemia mostly reflected lymphoma, not autoimmunity.

This CDR3 is 15 amino acids long. Germline loops: CDR1 MNHNS, CDR2 SASEGT. The sample also formed part of further work on T cell repertoires in aging, cancer and after chemotherapy. As that report states: Rebound thymic output was suggested by rising median generation probability during chemotherapy in each cancer cohort.

The chain uses TRBV6-1 and TRBJ1-2; checking the TCRdb D call of TRBD1 is not possible without DNA. This receptor was identified in a human donor in good health. The sample comprised peripheral blood. This chain's CDR3 is CASSLGGAGNYGYTF.